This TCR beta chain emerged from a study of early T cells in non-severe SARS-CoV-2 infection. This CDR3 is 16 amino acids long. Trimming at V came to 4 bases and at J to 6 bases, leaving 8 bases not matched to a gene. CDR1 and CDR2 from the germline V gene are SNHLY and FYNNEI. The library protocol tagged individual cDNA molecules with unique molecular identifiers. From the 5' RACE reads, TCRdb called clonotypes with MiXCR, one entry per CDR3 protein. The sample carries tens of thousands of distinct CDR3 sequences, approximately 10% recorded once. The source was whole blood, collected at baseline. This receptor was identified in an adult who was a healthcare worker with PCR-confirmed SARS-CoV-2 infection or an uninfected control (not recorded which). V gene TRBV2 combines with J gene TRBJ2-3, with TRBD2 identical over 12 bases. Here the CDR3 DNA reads TGTGCCAGCAGTGGGAAGACTAGCGGGGGACTCGATACGCAGTATTTT. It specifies CASSGKTSGGLDTQYF.